This T cell receptor (beta chain) derives from a study of OX40 agonist ivuxolimab in advanced cancers. For the study at large: As their treatment, patients were administered ivuxolimab, an agonistic anti-OX40 (CD134) antibody.

Study-wide results and caveats: More expanded clones were seen, on average, in CD8+ T cells than in CD4+.

In this sample, this clone turned up a few times. Its cognate antigen is unknown. Produced via immunoSEQ multiplex PCR; TCRdb's table is partial and in-frame only. Of approximately 65,000 clones in the sample, about nine tenths are singletons; the top ten hold 0.38%. The source was CD4+ or CD8+ T cells sorted from blood, collected in a trial of the OX40 agonist ivuxolimab. This clonotype was obtained from an adult with an advanced solid tumor such as melanoma, head and neck, liver or kidney cancer.

CDR3 bases: TGCGCCAGCAGCACAAATGGGGGTCAGCCCCAGCATTTT. Amino acid sequence: CASSTNGGQPQHF. The J gene is TRBJ1-5, the V gene TRBV5-1; TRBD1 might be the D (5 bases). The germline V and J ends were trimmed by 4 bases and 6 bases, with 11 bases remaining between them. CDR3 length: 13 amino acids. Germline lookup yields CDR1 SGHRS and CDR2 YFSETQ.